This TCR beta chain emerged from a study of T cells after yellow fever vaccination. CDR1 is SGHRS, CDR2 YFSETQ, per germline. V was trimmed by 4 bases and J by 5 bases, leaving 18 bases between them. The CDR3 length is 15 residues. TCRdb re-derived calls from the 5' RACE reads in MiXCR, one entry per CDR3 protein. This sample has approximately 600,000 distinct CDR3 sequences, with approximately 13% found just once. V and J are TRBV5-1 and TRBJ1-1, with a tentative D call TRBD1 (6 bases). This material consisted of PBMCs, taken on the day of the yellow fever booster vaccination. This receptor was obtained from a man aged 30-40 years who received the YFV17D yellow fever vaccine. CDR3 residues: CASSPWDTVATEAFF. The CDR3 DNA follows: TGCGCCAGCAGCCCGTGGGACACGGTTGCAACTGAAGCTTTCTTT.